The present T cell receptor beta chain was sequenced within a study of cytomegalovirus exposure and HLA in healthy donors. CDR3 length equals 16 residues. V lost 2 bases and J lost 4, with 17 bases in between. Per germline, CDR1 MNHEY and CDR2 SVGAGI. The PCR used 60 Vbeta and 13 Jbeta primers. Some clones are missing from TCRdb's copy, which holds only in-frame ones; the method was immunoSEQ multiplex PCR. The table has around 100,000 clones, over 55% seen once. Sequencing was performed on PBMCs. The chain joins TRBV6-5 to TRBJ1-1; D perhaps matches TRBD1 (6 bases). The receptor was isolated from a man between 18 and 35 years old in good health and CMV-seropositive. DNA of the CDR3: TGTGCCAGCAGTTACGGGGGCACCAAAAGGGGCACTGAAGCTTTCTTT. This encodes CASSYGGTKRGTEAFF.